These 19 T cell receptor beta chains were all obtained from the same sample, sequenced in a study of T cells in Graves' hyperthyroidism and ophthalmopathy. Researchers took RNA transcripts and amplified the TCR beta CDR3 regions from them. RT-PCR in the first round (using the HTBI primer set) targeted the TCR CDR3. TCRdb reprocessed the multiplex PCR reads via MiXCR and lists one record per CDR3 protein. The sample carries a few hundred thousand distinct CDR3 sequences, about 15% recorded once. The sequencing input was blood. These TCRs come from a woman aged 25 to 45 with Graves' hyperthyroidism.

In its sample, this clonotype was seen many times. Written as DNA, the CDR3 is TGTGCCAGCAGCCAACTTTTCGCGGAGGGGGGGCTCGAGCAGTACTTC. It codes for CASSQLFAEGGLEQYF. The chain joins TRBV3-1 to TRBJ2-7, with D possibly TRBD2 on 7 matching bases. Germline V CDR1 and CDR2: LGHDT, YNNKEL (reference sequence). This CDR3 is 16 amino acids long. V was pared by 2 bases and J by 6 bases, with 20 bases between.

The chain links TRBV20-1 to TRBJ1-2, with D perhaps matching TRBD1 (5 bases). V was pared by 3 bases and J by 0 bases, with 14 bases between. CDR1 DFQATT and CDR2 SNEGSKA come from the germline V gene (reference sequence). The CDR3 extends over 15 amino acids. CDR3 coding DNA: TGCAGTGCTAGGGGGCGACGGGGGTCTAACTATGGCTACACCTTC. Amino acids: CSARGRRGSNYGYTF.

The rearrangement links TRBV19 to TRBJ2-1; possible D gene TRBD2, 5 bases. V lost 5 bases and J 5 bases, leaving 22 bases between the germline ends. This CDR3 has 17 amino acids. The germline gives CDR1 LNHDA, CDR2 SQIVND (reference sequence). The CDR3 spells CASSSFVRAASNNEQFF. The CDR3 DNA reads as TGTGCCAGTAGTTCGTTTGTGCGGGCAGCAAGCAACAATGAGCAGTTCTTC.

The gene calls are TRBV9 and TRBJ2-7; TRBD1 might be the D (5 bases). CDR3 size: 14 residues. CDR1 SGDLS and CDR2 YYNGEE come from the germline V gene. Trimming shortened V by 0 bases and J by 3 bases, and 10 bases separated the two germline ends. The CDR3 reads CASSVDDRYYEQYF. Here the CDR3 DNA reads TGTGCCAGCAGCGTAGACGACAGATACTACGAGCAGTACTTC. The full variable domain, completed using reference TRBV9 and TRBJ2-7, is DSGVTQTPKHLITATGQRVTLRCSPRSGDLSVYWYQQSLDQGLQFLIQYYNGEERAKGNILERFSAQQFPDLHSELNLSSLELGDSALYFCASSVDDRYYEQYFGPGTRLTVT.

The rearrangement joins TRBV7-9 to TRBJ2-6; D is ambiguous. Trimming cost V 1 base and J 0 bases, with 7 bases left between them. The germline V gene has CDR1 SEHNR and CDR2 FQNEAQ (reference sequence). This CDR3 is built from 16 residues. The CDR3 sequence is CASSLVLSSGANVLTF. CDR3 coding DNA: TGTGCCAGCAGCTTAGTGTTGAGCTCTGGGGCCAACGTCCTGACTTTC.

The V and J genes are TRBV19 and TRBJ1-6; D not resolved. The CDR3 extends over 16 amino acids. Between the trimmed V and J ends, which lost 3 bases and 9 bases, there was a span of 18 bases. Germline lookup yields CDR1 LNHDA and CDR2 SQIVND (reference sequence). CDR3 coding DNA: TGTGCCAGTAGTATGGCGGGCCGGAATGGGATTTCACCCCTCCACTTT. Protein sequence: CASSMAGRNGISPLHF.

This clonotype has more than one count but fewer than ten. In nucleotides, the CDR3 is TGTGCCAGCAGTGTAAAAGTAGCGGGGTGGGGCACAGATACGCAGTATTTT. Its protein product is CASSVKVAGWGTDTQYF. The chain recombines TRBV6-1 with TRBJ2-3, with 8 bases aligning to TRBD2. V was pared by 4 bases and J by 1 base, with 10 bases of the junction left unmatched. The CDR3 is made up of 17 amino acids. Germline CDR1 and CDR2: MNHNS and SASEGT.

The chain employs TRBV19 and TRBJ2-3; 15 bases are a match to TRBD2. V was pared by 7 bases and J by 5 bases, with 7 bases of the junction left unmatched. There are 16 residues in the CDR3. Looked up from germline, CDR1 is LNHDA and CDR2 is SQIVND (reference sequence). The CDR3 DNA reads TGTGCCAGTAACGGACTAGCGGGAGGGCGAATAGATACGCAGTATTTT. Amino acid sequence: CASNGLAGGRIDTQYF.

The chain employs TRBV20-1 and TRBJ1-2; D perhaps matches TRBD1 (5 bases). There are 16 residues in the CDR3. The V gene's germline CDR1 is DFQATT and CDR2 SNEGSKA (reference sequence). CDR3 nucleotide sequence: TGCAGCACCTGGGAGGCCTCAGGGATCGAGGACTATGGCTACACCTTC. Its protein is CSTWEASGIEDYGYTF.

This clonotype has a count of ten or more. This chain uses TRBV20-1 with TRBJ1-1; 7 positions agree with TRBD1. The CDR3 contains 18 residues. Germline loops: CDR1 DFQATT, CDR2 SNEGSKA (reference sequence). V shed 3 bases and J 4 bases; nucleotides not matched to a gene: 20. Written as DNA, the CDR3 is TGCAGTGCTAGCTCGGGCACGGCAGGGGGAGTTCGAGGCACTGAAGCTTTCTTT. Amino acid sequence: CSASSGTAGGVRGTEAFF.

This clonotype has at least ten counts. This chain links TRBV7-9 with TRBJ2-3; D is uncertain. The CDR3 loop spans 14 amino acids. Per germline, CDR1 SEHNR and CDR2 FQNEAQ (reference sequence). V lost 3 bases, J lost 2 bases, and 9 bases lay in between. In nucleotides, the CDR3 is TGTGCCAGCAGCTTCAAGGGCCTCACAGATACGCAGTATTTT. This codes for CASSFKGLTDTQYF.

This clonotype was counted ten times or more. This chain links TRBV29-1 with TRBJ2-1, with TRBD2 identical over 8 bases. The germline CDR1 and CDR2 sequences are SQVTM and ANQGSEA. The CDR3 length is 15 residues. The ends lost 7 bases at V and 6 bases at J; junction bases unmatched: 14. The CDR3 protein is CSGLEPGLGGNEQFF. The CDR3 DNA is TGCAGCGGACTCGAACCGGGACTAGGAGGCAATGAGCAGTTCTTC.

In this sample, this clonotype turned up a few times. The CDR3 bases are TGTGCCAGCAGTTTATCGACGACAGCAATCTCCTACAATGAGCAGTTCTTC. The encoded protein is CASSLSTTAISYNEQFF. V is TRBV27 and J is TRBJ2-1, with D maybe TRBD1 (5 bases). The V end lost 0 bases, the J end lost 0 bases, and 12 bases lay between the germline ends. The CDR3 is 17 amino acids. Germline values: CDR1 MNHEY, CDR2 SMNVEV (reference sequence).

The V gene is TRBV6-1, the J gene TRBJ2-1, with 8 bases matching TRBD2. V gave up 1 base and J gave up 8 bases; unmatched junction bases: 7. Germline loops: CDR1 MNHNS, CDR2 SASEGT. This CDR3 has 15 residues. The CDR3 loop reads CASSEEWTSIDEQFF. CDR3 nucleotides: TGTGCCAGCAGTGAAGAGTGGACTAGCATCGATGAGCAGTTCTTC.

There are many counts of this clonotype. Here the CDR3 DNA reads TGTGCCAGCAGGATTCAGAACACTGAAGCTTTCTTT. This encodes CASRIQNTEAFF. This chain joins TRBV2 and TRBJ1-1; D unresolved. V was cut by 6 bases and J by 1 base, with 6 bases left in between. Germline V lookup: CDR1 SNHLY, CDR2 FYNNEI. The CDR3 covers 12 residues.

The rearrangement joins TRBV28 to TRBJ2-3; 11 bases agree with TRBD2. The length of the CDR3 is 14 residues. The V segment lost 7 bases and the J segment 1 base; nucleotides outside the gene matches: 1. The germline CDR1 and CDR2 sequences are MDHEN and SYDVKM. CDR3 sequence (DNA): TGTGCCAGCAAACTAGCGGGAGGCACAGATACGCAGTATTTT. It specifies CASKLAGGTDTQYF.

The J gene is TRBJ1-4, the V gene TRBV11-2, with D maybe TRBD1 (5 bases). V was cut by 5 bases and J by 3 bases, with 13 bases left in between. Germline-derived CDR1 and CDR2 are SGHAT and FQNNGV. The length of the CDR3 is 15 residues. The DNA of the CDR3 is TGTGCCAGCAGCCTGAACAGGAAAGCTAATGAAAAACTGTTTTTT. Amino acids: CASSLNRKANEKLFF.

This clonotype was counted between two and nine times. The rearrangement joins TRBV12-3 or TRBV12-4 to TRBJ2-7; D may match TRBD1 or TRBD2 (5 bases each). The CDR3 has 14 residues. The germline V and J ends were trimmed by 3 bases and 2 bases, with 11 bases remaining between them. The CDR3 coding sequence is TGTGCCAGCAGTTTCTCGAGGGGCCCCTACGAGCAGTACTTC. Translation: CASSFSRGPYEQYF.

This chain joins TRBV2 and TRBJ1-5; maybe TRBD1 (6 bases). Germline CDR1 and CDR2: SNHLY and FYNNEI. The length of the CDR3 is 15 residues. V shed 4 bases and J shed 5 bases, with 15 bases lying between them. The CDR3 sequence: CASSADSGGDQPQHF. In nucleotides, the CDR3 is TGTGCCAGCAGTGCGGACAGCGGGGGGGATCAGCCCCAGCATTTT. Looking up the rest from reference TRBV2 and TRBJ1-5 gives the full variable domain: EPEVTQTPSHQVTQMGQEVILRCVPISNHLYFYWYRQILGQKVEFLVSFYNNEISEKSEIFDDQFSVERPDGSNFTLKIRSTKLEDSAMYFCASSADSGGDQPQHFGDGTRLSIL.